The subject of this entry is one T cell receptor beta chain. Reverse transcription of roughly 0.5 to 1 ug RNA was carried out with random hexamers. From the immunoSEQ multiplex PCR reads, TCRdb called clonotypes with MiXCR, one entry per CDR3 protein. The sample carries 250,000 to 300,000 distinct CDR3 sequences, 85% recorded once. Germline CDR1 SGDLS, CDR2 YYNGEE. CDR3 length: 16 amino acids. Trimming at V came to 5 bases and at J to 3 bases, leaving 5 bases not matched to a gene. TEMRA cells were FACS-enriched, with CD8+ and CD4+ T cells isolated negatively. This specimen comes from a study of CD8 T cells in Susac syndrome.

The genes are TRBV9 and TRBJ2-1; TRBD2 matches at 13 bases. The sequence was obtained from a human donor with multiple sclerosis. Input material: CD8+ T cells from PBMCs. The CDR3 DNA follows: TGTGCCAGCAGTCCCGGGACTAGCGGGATCTACAATGAGCAGTTCTTC. It is translated as CASSPGTSGIYNEQFF.